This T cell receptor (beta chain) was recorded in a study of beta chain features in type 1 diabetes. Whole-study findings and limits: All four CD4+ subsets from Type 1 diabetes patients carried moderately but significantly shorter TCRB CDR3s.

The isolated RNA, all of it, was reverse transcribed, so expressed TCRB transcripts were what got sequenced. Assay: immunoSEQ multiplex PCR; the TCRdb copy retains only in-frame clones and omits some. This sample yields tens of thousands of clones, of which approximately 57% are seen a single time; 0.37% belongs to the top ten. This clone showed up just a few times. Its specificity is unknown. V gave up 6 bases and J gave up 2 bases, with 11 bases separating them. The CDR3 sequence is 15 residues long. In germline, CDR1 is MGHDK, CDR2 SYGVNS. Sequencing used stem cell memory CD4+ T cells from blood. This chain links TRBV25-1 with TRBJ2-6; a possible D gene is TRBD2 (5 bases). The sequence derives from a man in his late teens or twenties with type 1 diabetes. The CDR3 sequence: CASSPPGAGANVLTF. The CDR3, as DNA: TGTGCCAGCAGCCCCCCCGGGGCTGGGGCCAACGTCCTGACTTTC.